A single sample gave rise to the 25 T cell receptor beta chains below, sequenced in a study of OX40 agonist ivuxolimab in advanced cancers. This table comes from immunoSEQ multiplex PCR, and its TCRdb copy is limited to in-frame clones, with some not included. This sample yields 90,000 to 100,000 clones, of which 89% are seen a single time; 0.33% belongs to the top ten. The specimen was CD4+ or CD8+ T cells sorted from blood, collected in a trial of the OX40 agonist ivuxolimab. The source is an adult with an advanced solid tumor such as melanoma, head and neck, liver or kidney cancer.

This sequence joins TRBV7-3 and TRBJ2-2, with 7 bases identical to TRBD1. The germline gives CDR1 SGHTA, CDR2 FQGTGA. This CDR3 has 14 amino acids. After removal of 6 bases from V and 1 base from J, the junction contained 2 bases not matched to a gene. CDR3 in amino acids: CASRRTGNTGELFF. The CDR3 DNA reads as TGTGCCAGCAGACGGACAGGGAACACCGGGGAGCTGTTTTTT.

The genes are TRBV19 and TRBJ2-2; D may be TRBD1 (6 bases). V lost 5 bases and J lost 3, with 13 bases in between. The V gene's germline CDR1 is LNHDA and CDR2 SQIVND (reference sequence). The CDR3 totals 15 residues. The CDR3 loop is CASSGEQGYTGELFF. For the CDR3, the DNA is TGTGCCAGTAGTGGTGAACAGGGTTACACCGGGGAGCTGTTTTTT.

The chain has TRBV28 and TRBJ1-2; D perhaps matches TRBD1 (5 bases). The CDR3 loop spans 16 amino acids. V shed 2 bases and J shed 3 bases, with 16 bases lying between them. The germline CDR1 and CDR2 sequences are MDHEN and SYDVKM. The CDR3 DNA sequence: TGTGCCAGCAGTTTAGAAGGCCAGGGTCGCTACTATGGCTACACCTTC. Translation gives CASSLEGQGRYYGYTF.

V is TRBV18 and J is TRBJ1-4, with a tentative D call TRBD1 (5 bases). Germline CDR1 is KGHSH and CDR2 is LQKENI. Trimming left V 0 bases short and J 8 bases short, with 10 bases between. The CDR3 length is 14 residues. Here the CDR3 reads CASSPPGQGEKLFF. The CDR3, as DNA: TGTGCCAGCTCACCACCGGGGCAGGGCGAAAAACTGTTTTTT.

The chain has TRBV4-3 and TRBJ1-6; the D is unclear. Germline V CDR1 and CDR2: LGHNA, YSLEER. V was clipped by 1 base and J by 10 bases, with 8 bases between them. This CDR3 has 13 amino acids. The CDR3 bases are TGCGCCAGCAGCCAAGCACTCTTATCACCCCTCCACTTT. Its protein is CASSQALLSPLHF.

The chain employs TRBV4-2 and TRBJ2-7, with 9 bases identical to TRBD1. The CDR3 has 18 amino acids. Trimming at V came to 0 bases and at J to 7 bases, leaving 16 bases not matched to a gene. Germline V CDR1 and CDR2: LGHNA, YNFKEQ. CDR3 protein: CASSQEMDRGRFYREQYF. In nucleotides, the CDR3 is TGTGCCAGCAGCCAAGAAATGGACAGGGGCCGATTTTATCGGGAGCAGTACTTC.

This clone appeared a single time. This sequence joins TRBV19 and TRBJ1-1, with D uncertain. This CDR3 contains 14 residues. Trimming removed 4 bases at V and 4 bases at J, with 13 bases between. Germline lookup yields CDR1 LNHDA and CDR2 SQIVND (reference sequence). In DNA, the CDR3 is TGTGCCAGTAGTACAGGACGGCTGAGCACTGAAGCTTTCTTT. Its translation: CASSTGRLSTEAFF.

The rearrangement joins TRBV5-4 to TRBJ1-4, with 8 bases fitting TRBD1. The CDR3 totals 15 residues. V dropped 3 bases and J dropped 7; count of bases not matched to a gene: 8. Germline-derived CDR1 and CDR2 are SGHNT and YYREEE (reference sequence). The CDR3 sequence is CASSYYQGAGEKLFF. The CDR3 DNA follows: TGTGCCAGCAGCTATTATCAGGGGGCTGGTGAAAAACTGTTTTTT.

The rearrangement joins TRBV6-1 to TRBJ2-3, with a weak D call TRBD1 (6 bases). Germline V lookup: CDR1 MNHNS, CDR2 SASEGT. V lost 2 bases and J 14 bases, leaving 17 bases between the germline ends. CDR3 length equals 13 residues. As DNA, the CDR3 is TGTGCCAGCAGTGAATTCTTGGGGGACATGCTGTATTTT. Protein: CASSEFLGDMLYF.

The V and J genes are TRBV7-6 and TRBJ2-1; TRBD2 matches at 13 bases. The CDR3 has 18 amino acids. V lost 5 bases, J lost 4 bases, and 11 bases stayed unmatched. The V gene's germline CDR1 is SGHVS and CDR2 FNYEAQ. The chain's CDR3 is CASSPTGLAGLGYNEQFF. The CDR3 bases are TGTGCCAGCAGCCCGACGGGACTAGCGGGGTTGGGATACAATGAGCAGTTCTTC. Together with reference TRBV7-6 and TRBJ2-1, the CDR3 gives the full variable domain: GAGVSQSPRYKVTKRGQDVALRCDPISGHVSLYWYRQALGQGPEFLTYFNYEAQQDKSGLPNDRFSAERPEGSISTLTIQRTEQRDSAMYRCASSPTGLAGLGYNEQFFGPGTRLTVL.

This clone was observed a single time. The rearrangement uses TRBV9 and TRBJ2-1, with 13 bases fitting TRBD2. The CDR3 sequence is 18 residues long. Germline loops: CDR1 SGDLS, CDR2 YYNGEE. V was clipped by 2 bases and J by 3 bases; unmatched bases: 8. CDR3 sequence (DNA): TGTGCCAGCAGCGTCACTAGCGGGGGGGCAAACTTCTACAATGAGCAGTTCTTC. As protein: CASSVTSGGANFYNEQFF.

The CDR3 bases are TGCGCCACAGGGACGGGGGAGCGGGAGGGGATTGAGCAGTTCTTC. This translates into CATGTGEREGIEQFF. V is TRBV10-2 and J is TRBJ2-1; 10 bases fit TRBD2. Germline V gene sequence: CDR1 WSHSY, CDR2 SAAADI. The J segment lost 9 bases and the V segment lost 10 bases, leaving 15 bases of the junction unmatched. CDR3 size: 15 residues.

V usage is TRBV9 and J usage is TRBJ1-1; D ambiguous. Trimming stripped 0 bases from V and 3 bases from J, with 9 bases between. The CDR3 loop spans 14 amino acids. CDR1 and CDR2 (germline): SGDLS, YYNGEE. CDR3 region: CASSVGGDDTEAFF. In DNA form, the CDR3 reads TGTGCCAGCAGCGTAGGCGGGGATGACACTGAAGCTTTCTTT.

The V and J genes are TRBV18 and TRBJ2-2; TRBD1 might be the D (5 bases). Per the germline V gene, CDR1 is KGHSH and CDR2 is LQKENI. Trimming took off 2 bases at V and 1 base at J, with 8 bases between the two ends. There are 15 residues in the CDR3. The DNA of the CDR3 is TGTGCCAGCTCACCAGTTACAGGGAACACCGGGGAGCTGTTTTTT. Translated: CASSPVTGNTGELFF.

This chain joins TRBV2 and TRBJ1-4; D may be TRBD1 (6 bases). V gave up 7 bases and J gave up 2 bases, with 11 bases separating them. CDR1 and CDR2 (germline): SNHLY, FYNNEI. The CDR3 consists of 14 residues. CDR3 nucleotides: TGTGCCAGCACAGGACAGTCTACTAATGAAAAACTGTTTTTT. This encodes CASTGQSTNEKLFF. Variable domain in full (rest from reference TRBV2 and TRBJ1-4): EPEVTQTPSHQVTQMGQEVILRCVPISNHLYFYWYRQILGQKVEFLVSFYNNEISEKSEIFDDQFSVERPDGSNFTLKIRSTKLEDSAMYFCASTGQSTNEKLFFGSGTQLSVL.

This rearrangement joins TRBV19 to TRBJ2-3, with 8 bases identical to TRBD1. This CDR3 has 17 residues. The junction had 10 bases not matched to a gene; V was cut back by 3 bases and J by 2 bases. CDR1 is LNHDA, CDR2 SQIVND, per germline (reference sequence). CDR3 amino acids: CASSMRTGRQSTDTQYF. The CDR3 DNA reads TGTGCCAGTAGTATGAGGACAGGGCGACAGTCCACAGATACGCAGTATTTT.

The chain uses TRBV7-9 and TRBJ2-1, with 7 bases aligning to TRBD1. V trimming: 3 bases; J trimming: 6 bases; junction bases outside the gene matches: 8. Germline values: CDR1 SEHNR, CDR2 FQNEAQ (reference sequence). The CDR3 consists of 15 residues. The CDR3 nucleotides read TGTGCCAGCAGCTTCCGGGACAGCAGAAGCAATGAGCAGTTCTTC. Translating it yields CASSFRDSRSNEQFF.

The V and J genes are TRBV4-3 and TRBJ1-1; D is uncertain. V dropped 0 bases and J dropped 4 bases, with 12 bases sitting between them. Looked up from germline, CDR1 is LGHNA and CDR2 is YSLEER. The CDR3 contains 15 residues. This CDR3 is CASSQDGGMGTEAFF. For the CDR3, the DNA is TGCGCCAGCAGCCAAGATGGAGGGATGGGCACTGAAGCTTTCTTT.

The rearrangement links TRBV7-3 to TRBJ1-1; 7 bases align to TRBD1. The CDR3 totals 11 residues. V was clipped by 5 bases and J by 8 bases; unmatched bases: 2. Germline values: CDR1 SGHTA, CDR2 FQGTGA. In DNA form, the CDR3 reads TGTGCCAGCAGCCAGACAGGGGAAGCTTTCTTT. Its translation is CASSQTGEAFF.

This clone was seen more than once but under ten times. The V and J genes are TRBV28 and TRBJ2-7, with 10 bases fitting TRBD1. Germline lookup yields CDR1 MDHEN and CDR2 SYDVKM. J lost 5 bases, V lost 8 bases, and 12 bases had no gene match. This CDR3 is 15 amino acids long. Here the CDR3 DNA reads TGTGCCAGCTGGGGGTACCCGGGACAGGGGCACGAGCAGTACTTC. Encoded protein: CASWGYPGQGHEQYF. The variable domain in full, completed from reference TRBV28 and TRBJ2-7, reads DVKVTQSSRYLVKRTGEKVFLECVQDMDHENMFWYRQDPGLGLRLIYFSYDVKMKEKGDIPEGYSVSREKKERFSLILESASTNQTSMYLCASWGYPGQGHEQYFGPGTRLTVT.

V gene TRBV19 combines with J gene TRBJ1-2; a possible D gene is TRBD1 (5 bases). This CDR3 spans 16 amino acids. The ends were cut back, 0 bases at V and 8 bases at J, with 19 bases in the middle. In germline, CDR1 is LNHDA, CDR2 SQIVND (reference sequence). In nucleotides, the CDR3 is TGTGCCAGTAGTATAGATATCGAAGGGGCGCACGGAGGCTACACCTTC. Protein sequence: CASSIDIEGAHGGYTF.

The chain recombines TRBV19 with TRBJ1-4; no firm D call. The V gene lost 5 bases and the J gene lost 7 bases, with 11 bases spanning the gap. Germline CDR1 reads LNHDA; CDR2 reads SQIVND (reference sequence). The CDR3 has 13 amino acids. The CDR3 spells CASSWSGGEKLFF. In DNA form, the CDR3 reads TGTGCCAGTAGTTGGTCGGGCGGTGAAAAACTGTTTTTT.

The chain combines TRBV6-5 with TRBJ2-3; D remains unclear. CDR1 is MNHEY, CDR2 SVGAGI, per germline. The ends were cut back, 7 bases at V and 1 base at J, with 12 bases in the middle. This CDR3 is 14 amino acids long. The CDR3 DNA follows: TGTGCCAGCACCGGCGAACCGCGCACAGATACGCAGTATTTT. This gives the protein CASTGEPRTDTQYF.

The chain has TRBV5-4 and TRBJ1-1; D may be TRBD1 (5 bases). CDR3 length: 17 amino acids. CDR1 SGHNT and CDR2 YYREEE come from the germline V gene (reference sequence). With 3 bases removed from V and 0 bases from J, the gap between germline ends came to 18 bases. The CDR3 nucleotides are TGTGCCAGCAGCTCTGGGACCCCGCGGGGCATGAACACTGAAGCTTTCTTT. It codes for CASSSGTPRGMNTEAFF.

The chain recombines TRBV4-2 with TRBJ2-5; 8 nucleotides line up with TRBD2. The CDR3 sequence is 16 residues long. Per the germline V gene, CDR1 is LGHNA and CDR2 is YNFKEQ. V lost 4 bases to trimming and J lost 5 bases; unmatched junction nucleotides: 12. In nucleotides, the CDR3 is TGTGCCAGCAGCCGAGACCGGGAGGGAGGAGGGGAGACCCAGTACTTC. Encoded protein: CASSRDREGGGETQYF.